Presented here are 28 T cell receptor beta chains from one specimen sequenced in a study of blood T cell dynamics during melanoma immunotherapy. As for time point: pre-treatment baseline. The table came from immunoSEQ multiplex PCR; TCRdb's copy has only in-frame clones and leaves some out. Among around 26,000 clones listed, around 85% were seen once. The sequences come from blood, collected from a patient treated with checkpoint blockade. These receptors were collected from a human donor with melanoma.

CDR3: CASSRQGANQPQHF. CDR3 in DNA: TGTGCCAGCAGCAGACAGGGGGCGAATCAGCCCCAGCATTTT. The rearrangement joins TRBV6-5 to TRBJ1-5; 10 nucleotides align to TRBD1. Germline V gene data show CDR1 as MNHEY and CDR2 as SVGAGI. The junction had 3 bases not matched to a gene; V was cut back by 6 bases and J by 4 bases. This CDR3 region has 14 residues.

The V and J genes are TRBV15 and TRBJ2-3; D might be TRBD2 (6 bases). Germline V gene lookup returns CDR1 LNHNV and CDR2 YYDKDF (reference sequence). The CDR3 totals 18 residues. V was pared by 0 bases and J by 4 bases, with 20 bases between. This CDR3 reads CATSRDPVIGSTADTQYF. The CDR3 region has the DNA TGTGCCACCAGCAGAGACCCCGTCATCGGGAGTACCGCAGATACGCAGTATTTT.

This sequence joins TRBV7-2 and TRBJ1-4, with 7 bases identical to TRBD1. CDR3 length: 16 residues. In germline, CDR1 is SGHTA, CDR2 FQGNSA. V lost 0 bases and J lost 5; bases outside the gene matches: 6. This CDR3 reads CASSLAAGGGNEKLFF. The CDR3 DNA reads TGTGCCAGCAGCTTAGCGGCAGGGGGGGGGAATGAAAAACTGTTTTTT.

The V call is TRBV5-1, the J call TRBJ2-7; 7 bases match TRBD1. This CDR3 comprises 17 residues. Germline trimming cut 1 base from V and 1 base from J; bases unmatched to any gene: 11. The germline V gene has CDR1 SGHRS and CDR2 YFSETQ. The CDR3 reads CASSLPNGTVLSYEQYF. The CDR3 nucleotides read TGCGCCAGCAGCTTGCCTAACGGGACAGTTCTTTCCTACGAGCAGTACTTC.

The CDR3 sequence: CASSSPGRSSYNSPLHF. The CDR3 nucleotides read TGTGCCAGCAGTTCGCCGGGGAGGAGCTCCTATAATTCACCCCTCCACTTT. This rearrangement joins TRBV28 to TRBJ1-6; D is unresolved. CDR1 MDHEN and CDR2 SYDVKM come from the germline V gene. The CDR3 is 17 residues long. The V and J ends lost 4 bases and 0 bases respectively, with 13 bases between them.

This clone was observed a handful of times. The chain joins TRBV29-1 to TRBJ2-7; no clear D. This CDR3 is built from 12 residues. V gave up 6 bases and J gave up 0 bases, with 9 bases separating them. Germline V gives CDR1 SQVTM, CDR2 ANQGSEA. The CDR3 spells CSVTSSSYEQYF. The CDR3 bases are TGCAGCGTGACAAGTAGCTCCTACGAGCAGTACTTC.

CDR3 protein: CASSLGAGSFEYGYTF. The CDR3 DNA sequence: TGCGCCAGCAGCTTGGGGGCCGGATCGTTTGAGTATGGCTACACCTTC. The gene calls are TRBV5-1 and TRBJ1-2; D not certain. Germline loops: CDR1 SGHRS, CDR2 YFSETQ. This CDR3 has 16 amino acids. Trimming took 0 bases from V and 5 from J, leaving 17 bases between them.

The CDR3 sequence is CASASGIFTDTQYF. The CDR3 DNA follows: TGCGCCAGCGCAAGCGGGATCTTCACAGATACGCAGTATTTT. This chain joins TRBV5-1 and TRBJ2-3; 7 positions match TRBD2. Germline V gene data show CDR1 as SGHRS and CDR2 as YFSETQ. This CDR3 is built from 14 residues. The V gene end was trimmed by 7 bases and the J gene end by 2 bases; junction bases not matched to a gene: 7.

The table lists this clone with a few counts. This chain joins TRBV15 and TRBJ2-7; TRBD1 might be the D (6 bases). The germline gives CDR1 LNHNV, CDR2 YYDKDF (reference sequence). There are 13 residues in the CDR3. Trimming pared 6 bases from V and 3 bases from J, leaving 12 bases between. The CDR3 DNA follows: TGTGCCACCAGAGCAGGGGCGGACTACGAGCAGTACTTC. Amino acids: CATRAGADYEQYF.

The rearrangement uses TRBV7-9 and TRBJ2-1; unclear D gene. This CDR3 has 15 residues. V lost 0 bases to trimming and J lost 3 bases, with 9 bases between them. From germline, CDR1 is SEHNR and CDR2 FQNEAQ (reference sequence). CDR3 coding DNA: TGTGCCAGCAGCTTAGCGCATGGCGACTACAATGAGCAGTTCTTC. The encoded protein is CASSLAHGDYNEQFF. Complete variable domain (other parts from reference TRBV7-9 and TRBJ2-1): DTGVSQNPRHKITKRGQNVTFRCDPISEHNRLYWYRQTLGQGPEFLTYFQNEAQLEKSRLLSDRFSAERPKGSFSTLEIQRTEQGDSAMYLCASSLAHGDYNEQFFGPGTRLTVL.

The V gene is TRBV5-1, the J gene TRBJ2-5; 8 bases are a match to TRBD2. The J call may not be correct, given that the DNA end is closer to TRBJ2-7. The length of the CDR3 is 15 residues. Germline CDR1 is SGHRS and CDR2 is YFSETQ. CDR3 in amino acids: CASSLVLAGGDEQYF. Written as DNA, the CDR3 is TGCGCCAGCAGCTTGGTTCTGGCGGGAGGCGACGAGCAGTACTTC.

This clone was observed once. The chain has TRBV7-6 and TRBJ2-2, with 8 bases matching TRBD2. Germline CDR1 and CDR2: SGHVS and FNYEAQ. This CDR3 has 18 residues. The V segment lost 2 bases and the J segment 4 bases; nucleotides outside the gene matches: 12. CDR3 in DNA: TGTGCCAGCAGCTTACGGCCCGAAGCGGGAGCGGGCACCGGGGAGCTGTTTTTT. Encoded protein: CASSLRPEAGAGTGELFF.

The chain has TRBV28 and TRBJ2-6, with D hard to call. This CDR3 has 14 amino acids. CDR1 is MDHEN and CDR2 is SYDVKM in the germline V gene. V shed 7 bases and J shed 0 bases, with 7 bases lying between them. This chain's CDR3 is CASTRSSGANVLTF. The CDR3 DNA reads TGTGCCAGCACCCGAAGCTCTGGGGCCAACGTCCTGACTTTC.

The V and J genes are TRBV27 and TRBJ1-2; possibly TRBD1 for D (5 bases). Per the germline V gene, CDR1 is MNHEY and CDR2 is SMNVEV (reference sequence). The CDR3 sequence is 15 residues long. Trimming removed 6 bases from V and 7 bases from J, with 21 bases in between. CDR3 loop: CASRGFFAGLSGYTF. In DNA form, the CDR3 reads TGTGCCAGCAGGGGGTTTTTCGCAGGGCTTTCTGGCTACACCTTC.

This rearrangement joins TRBV11-2 to TRBJ2-7, with TRBD1 matching 9 bases. CDR3 size: 15 residues. CDR1 is SGHAT, CDR2 FQNNGV, per germline. J was trimmed by 1 base and V by 1 base; bases with no gene match: 2. The CDR3 region is CASSLVGTGSYEQYF. CDR3 nucleotide sequence: TGTGCCAGCAGCTTAGTTGGGACAGGGTCCTACGAGCAGTACTTC.

This clone was detected once. The chain joins TRBV2 to TRBJ2-1; D unclear. V gave up 1 base and J gave up 0 bases, with 7 bases separating them. CDR3 size: 15 residues. From germline, CDR1 is SNHLY and CDR2 FYNNEI. The CDR3 DNA sequence: TGTGCCAGCAGTGAAGGCGGAAGCTCCTACAATGAGCAGTTCTTC. Translation gives CASSEGGSSYNEQFF. The full variable domain, rest sourced from reference TRBV2 and TRBJ2-1, is EPEVTQTPSHQVTQMGQEVILRCVPISNHLYFYWYRQILGQKVEFLVSFYNNEISEKSEIFDDQFSVERPDGSNFTLKIRSTKLEDSAMYFCASSEGGSSYNEQFFGPGTRLTVL.

The V and J genes are TRBV7-8 and TRBJ1-6, with unresolved D. CDR1 is SGHVS, CDR2 FQNEAQ, per germline. The CDR3 runs 13 residues. V lost 5 bases and J lost 8, with 10 bases in between. The CDR3 loop is CASSQTGDSPLHF. The CDR3 DNA sequence: TGTGCCAGCAGCCAGACGGGAGATTCACCCCTCCACTTT. The full variable domain, with the rest looked up from reference TRBV7-8 and TRBJ1-6, is GAGVSQSPRYKVAKRGQDVALRCDPISGHVSLFWYQQALGQGPEFLTYFQNEAQLDKSGLPSDRFFAERPEGSVSTLKIQRTQQEDSAVYLCASSQTGDSPLHFGNGTRLTVT.

The chain couples TRBV5-4 to TRBJ2-1, with D perhaps being TRBD1 or TRBD2 (5 bases each). V dropped 5 bases and J dropped 8 bases, with 14 bases sitting between them. CDR1 SGHNT and CDR2 YYREEE come from the germline V gene (reference sequence). The CDR3 is 13 amino acids. The CDR3, as DNA: TGTGCCAGCAGTCAATCCGGGGCCGATGAGCAGTTCTTC. The encoded protein is CASSQSGADEQFF.

The rearrangement links TRBV5-6 to TRBJ2-1; 8 bases fit TRBD1. The CDR3 runs 16 residues. Trimming cost V 4 bases and J 7 bases; bases outside gene matches: 13. Germline-derived CDR1 and CDR2 are SGHDT and YYEEEE. The CDR3 reads CASSPIGQGRGNEQFF. The DNA of the CDR3 is TGTGCCAGCAGCCCCATCGGACAGGGTCGGGGGAATGAGCAGTTCTTC.

The table lists this clone with a few counts. V and J are TRBV27 and TRBJ1-2, with TRBD1 matching 8 bases. The germline gives CDR1 MNHEY, CDR2 SMNVEV (reference sequence). The CDR3 extends over 21 amino acids. V shed 5 bases, J shed 3 bases, and the junction held 26 bases outside the gene matches. This CDR3 is CASSPRRGAGGFLATDYGYTF. CDR3 nucleotide sequence: TGTGCCAGCAGTCCCCGGAGGGGGGCAGGGGGCTTTCTAGCTACTGACTATGGCTACACCTTC.

V is TRBV29-1 and J is TRBJ2-3; D perhaps matches TRBD2 (5 bases). Germline CDR1 is SQVTM and CDR2 is ANQGSEA. This CDR3 is built from 11 residues. Deletions cut 6 bases from V and 6 bases from J, with 10 bases between. The CDR3 sequence is CSVEDLDTQYF. The CDR3 DNA reads as TGCAGCGTGGAGGACTTGGATACGCAGTATTTT.

This chain links TRBV5-6 with TRBJ2-2; 8 bases agree with TRBD2. J gave up 0 bases and V 0 bases, and 4 bases lay outside the gene matches. CDR3 length: 17 amino acids. Germline lookup yields CDR1 SGHDT and CDR2 YYEEEE. The CDR3 sequence: CASSLDGLAANTGELFF. The DNA for the CDR3 is TGTGCCAGCAGCTTGGACGGACTAGCCGCGAACACCGGGGAGCTGTTTTTT.

This clone was counted once. This sequence joins TRBV7-3 and TRBJ2-1, with 7 bases lining up with TRBD2. With V trimmed by 6 bases and J by 2 bases, 1 base remained unmatched. The germline gives CDR1 SGHTA, CDR2 FQGTGA. CDR3 length: 13 residues. DNA of the CDR3: TGTGCCAGCAGGAGCGGGACCTACAATGAGCAGTTCTTC. This gives the protein CASRSGTYNEQFF.

V gene TRBV19 combines with J gene TRBJ2-7; 11 bases fit TRBD1. The CDR3 is made up of 21 amino acids. Trimming at V came to 4 bases and at J to 4 bases, leaving 24 bases not matched to a gene. Germline-derived CDR1 and CDR2 are LNHDA and SQIVND (reference sequence). The DNA for the CDR3 is TGTGCCAGTAGTACTTTGCCCAACCCCCCGGGACAGGGGGGCCTGGGGTACGAGCAGTACTTC. Amino acids: CASSTLPNPPGQGGLGYEQYF. Full variable domain (outside the CDR3, taken from reference TRBV19 and TRBJ2-7): DGGITQSPKYLFRKEGQNVTLSCEQNLNHDAMYWYRQDPGQGLRLIYYSQIVNDFQKGDIAEGYSVSREKKESFPLTVTSAQKNPTAFYLCASSTLPNPPGQGGLGYEQYFGPGTRLTVT.

This chain joins TRBV19 and TRBJ2-7; 10 bases agree with TRBD2. The V segment lost 8 bases and the J segment 5 bases; nucleotides outside the gene matches: 12. The CDR3 extends over 15 amino acids. The germline V gene encodes CDR1 LNHDA and CDR2 SQIVND (reference sequence). Here the CDR3 reads CASSRTSGSPNEQYF. The DNA of the CDR3 is TGTGCCAGTTCTCGGACTAGCGGTTCTCCTAACGAGCAGTACTTC.

This clone was observed a few times. The CDR3 loop is CASSPGGGLAGSYEQYF. The CDR3 DNA follows: TGCGCCAGCAGCCCGGGGGGCGGACTAGCGGGGAGTTACGAGCAGTACTTC. V usage is TRBV5-1 and J usage is TRBJ2-7; 12 nucleotides align to TRBD2. This CDR3 contains 17 residues. Germline trimming cut 4 bases from V and 4 bases from J; bases unmatched to any gene: 12. Looked up from germline, CDR1 is SGHRS and CDR2 is YFSETQ. Based on the CDR3 plus reference TRBV5-1 and TRBJ2-7, the full variable domain is KAGVTQTPRYLIKTRGQQVTLSCSPISGHRSVSWYQQTPGQGLQFLFEYFSETQRNKGNFPGRFSGRQFSNSRSEMNVSTLELGDSALYLCASSPGGGLAGSYEQYFGPGTRLTVT.

The chain has TRBV2 and TRBJ2-7, with TRBD2 matching over 10 bases. The length of the CDR3 is 15 residues. CDR1 and CDR2 from the germline V gene are SNHLY and FYNNEI. Trimming at V came to 5 bases and at J to 4 bases, leaving 8 bases not matched to a gene. The CDR3 loop is CASSFVAGGPYEQYF. The CDR3, as DNA: TGTGCCAGCAGTTTCGTAGCGGGAGGCCCGTACGAGCAGTACTTC.

The chain recombines TRBV29-1 with TRBJ2-3; no reliable D call. Germline CDR1 SQVTM, CDR2 ANQGSEA. V was cut by 0 bases and J by 0 bases, with 10 bases left in between. The CDR3 covers 15 residues. CDR3 nucleotides: TGCAGCGTTGAAGACGGGCGGAAAAGCACAGATACGCAGTATTTT. Protein sequence: CSVEDGRKSTDTQYF.